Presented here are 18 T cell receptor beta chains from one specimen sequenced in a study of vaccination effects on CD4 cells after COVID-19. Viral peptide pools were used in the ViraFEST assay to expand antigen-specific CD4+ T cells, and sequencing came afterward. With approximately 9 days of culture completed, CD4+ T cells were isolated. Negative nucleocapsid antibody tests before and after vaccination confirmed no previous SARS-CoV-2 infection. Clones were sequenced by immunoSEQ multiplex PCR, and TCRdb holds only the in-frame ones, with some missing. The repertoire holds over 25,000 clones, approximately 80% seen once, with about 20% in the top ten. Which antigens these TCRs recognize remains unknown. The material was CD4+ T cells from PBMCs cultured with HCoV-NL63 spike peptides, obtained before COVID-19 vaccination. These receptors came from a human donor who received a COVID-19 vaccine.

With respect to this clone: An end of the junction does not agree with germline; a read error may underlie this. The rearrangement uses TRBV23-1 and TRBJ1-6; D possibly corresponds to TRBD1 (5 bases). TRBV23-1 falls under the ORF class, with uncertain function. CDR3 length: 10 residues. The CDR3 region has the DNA TGCGCCAGCGGGGGGGAGGGGCTGGGGTTT. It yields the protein CASGGEGLGF.

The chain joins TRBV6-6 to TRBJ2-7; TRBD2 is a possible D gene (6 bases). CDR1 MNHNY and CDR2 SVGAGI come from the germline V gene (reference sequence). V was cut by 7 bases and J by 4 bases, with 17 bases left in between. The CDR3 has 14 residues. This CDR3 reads CASIVGDSRYEQYF. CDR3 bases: TGTGCCAGCATTGTGGGGGACTCAAGGTACGAGCAGTACTTC.

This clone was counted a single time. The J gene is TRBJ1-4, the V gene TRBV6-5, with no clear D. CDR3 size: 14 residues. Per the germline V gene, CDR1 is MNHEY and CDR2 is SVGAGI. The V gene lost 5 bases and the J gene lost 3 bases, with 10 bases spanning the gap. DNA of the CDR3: TGTGCCAGCAGTCCCCGGGCCCCTAATGAAAAACTGTTTTTT. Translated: CASSPRAPNEKLFF.

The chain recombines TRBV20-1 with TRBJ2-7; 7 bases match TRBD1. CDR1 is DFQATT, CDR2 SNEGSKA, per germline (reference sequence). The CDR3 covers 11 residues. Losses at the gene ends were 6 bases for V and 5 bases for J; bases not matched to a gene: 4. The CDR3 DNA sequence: TGCAGTGCCAGGGGGTACGACGAGCAGTACTTC. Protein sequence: CSARGYDEQYF.

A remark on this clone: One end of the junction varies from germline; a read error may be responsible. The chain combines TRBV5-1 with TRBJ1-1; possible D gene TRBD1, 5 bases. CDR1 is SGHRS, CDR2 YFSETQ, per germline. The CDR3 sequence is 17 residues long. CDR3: CASSSQPGHRGVSGSGF. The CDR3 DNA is TGCGCCAGCAGCTCCCAACCAGGACACCGGGGAGTTTCGGGCTCGGGGTTT.

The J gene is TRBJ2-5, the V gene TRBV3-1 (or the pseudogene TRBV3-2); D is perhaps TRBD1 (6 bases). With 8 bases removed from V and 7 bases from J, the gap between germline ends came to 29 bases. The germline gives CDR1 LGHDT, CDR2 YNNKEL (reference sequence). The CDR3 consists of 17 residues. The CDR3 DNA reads TGTGCCAGCGGGCCGCCTCAACAGGGAACCAAGTCCGGGACCCAGTACTTC. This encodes CASGPPQQGTKSGTQYF.

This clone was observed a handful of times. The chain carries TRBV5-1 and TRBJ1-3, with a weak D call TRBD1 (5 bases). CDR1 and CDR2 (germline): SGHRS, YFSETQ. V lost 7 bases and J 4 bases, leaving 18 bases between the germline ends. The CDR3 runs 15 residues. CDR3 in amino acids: CASSVGPGEGNTIYF. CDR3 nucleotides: TGCGCCAGCTCAGTAGGCCCGGGGGAAGGAAACACCATATATTTT.

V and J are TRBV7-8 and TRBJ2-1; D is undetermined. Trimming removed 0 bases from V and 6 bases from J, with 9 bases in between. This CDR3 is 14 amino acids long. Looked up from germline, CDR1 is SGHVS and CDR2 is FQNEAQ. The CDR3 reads CASSLAGHANEQFF. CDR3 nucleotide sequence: TGTGCCAGCAGCTTAGCTGGCCACGCCAATGAGCAGTTCTTC.

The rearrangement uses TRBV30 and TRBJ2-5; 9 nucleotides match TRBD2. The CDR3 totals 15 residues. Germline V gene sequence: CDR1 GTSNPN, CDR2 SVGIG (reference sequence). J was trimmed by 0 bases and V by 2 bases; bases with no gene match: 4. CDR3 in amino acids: CAWSPGGRDQETQYF. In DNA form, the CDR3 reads TGTGCCTGGAGTCCCGGCGGGAGGGACCAAGAGACCCAGTACTTC.

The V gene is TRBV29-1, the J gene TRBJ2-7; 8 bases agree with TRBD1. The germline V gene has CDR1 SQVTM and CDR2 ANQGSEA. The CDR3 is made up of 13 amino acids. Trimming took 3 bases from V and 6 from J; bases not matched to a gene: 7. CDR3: CSVERTGNGEQYF. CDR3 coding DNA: TGCAGCGTTGAGAGGACAGGGAACGGCGAGCAGTACTTC.

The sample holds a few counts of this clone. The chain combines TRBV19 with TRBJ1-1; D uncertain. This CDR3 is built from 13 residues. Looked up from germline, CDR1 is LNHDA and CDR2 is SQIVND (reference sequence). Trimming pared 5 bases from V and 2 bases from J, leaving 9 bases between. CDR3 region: CASSSQVNTEAFF. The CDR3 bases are TGTGCCAGTAGTTCACAAGTTAACACTGAAGCTTTCTTT.

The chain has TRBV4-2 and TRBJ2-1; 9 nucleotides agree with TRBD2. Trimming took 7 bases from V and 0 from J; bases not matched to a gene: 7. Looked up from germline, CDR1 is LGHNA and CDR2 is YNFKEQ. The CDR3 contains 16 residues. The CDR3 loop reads CASTETSGTSYNEQFF. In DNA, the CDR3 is TGTGCCAGCACGGAGACTAGCGGAACCTCCTACAATGAGCAGTTCTTC.

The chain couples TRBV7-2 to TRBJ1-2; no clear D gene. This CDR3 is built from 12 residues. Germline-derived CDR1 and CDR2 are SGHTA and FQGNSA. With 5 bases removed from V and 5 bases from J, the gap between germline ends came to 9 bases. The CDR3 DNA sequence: TGTGCCAGCAGCCCTCACGCTTATGGCTACACCTTC. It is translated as CASSPHAYGYTF. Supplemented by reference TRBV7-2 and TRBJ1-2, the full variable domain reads GAGVSQSPSNKVTEKGKDVELRCDPISGHTALYWYRQSLGQGLEFLIYFQGNSAPDKSGLPSDRFSAERTGGSVSTLTIQRTQQEDSAVYLCASSPHAYGYTFGSGTRLTVV.

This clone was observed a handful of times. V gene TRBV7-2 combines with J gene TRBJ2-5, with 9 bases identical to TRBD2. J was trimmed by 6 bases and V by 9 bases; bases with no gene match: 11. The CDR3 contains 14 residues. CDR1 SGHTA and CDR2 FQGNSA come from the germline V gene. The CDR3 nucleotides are TGTGCCAGTTCCCTAGCGGGGAGGGGGAAGACCCAGTACTTC. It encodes CASSLAGRGKTQYF.

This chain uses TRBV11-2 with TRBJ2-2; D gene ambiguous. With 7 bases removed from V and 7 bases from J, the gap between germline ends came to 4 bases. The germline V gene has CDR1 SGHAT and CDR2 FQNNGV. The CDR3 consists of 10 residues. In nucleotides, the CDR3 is TGTGCCAGCAAGGGCGGGGAGCTGTTTTTT. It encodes CASKGGELFF.

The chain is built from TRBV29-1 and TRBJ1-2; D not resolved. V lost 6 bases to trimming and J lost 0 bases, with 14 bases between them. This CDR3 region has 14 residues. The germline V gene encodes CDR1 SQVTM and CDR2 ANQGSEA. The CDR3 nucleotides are TGCAGCGTCCAAAGGTGGGCAGCTAACTATGGCTACACCTTC. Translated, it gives CSVQRWAANYGYTF.

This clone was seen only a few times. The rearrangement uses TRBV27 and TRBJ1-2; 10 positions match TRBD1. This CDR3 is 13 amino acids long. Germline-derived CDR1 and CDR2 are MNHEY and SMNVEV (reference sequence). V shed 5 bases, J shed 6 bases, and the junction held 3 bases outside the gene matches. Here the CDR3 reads CASSRGQGHGYTF. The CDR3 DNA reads TGTGCCAGCAGTAGGGGACAGGGGCATGGCTACACCTTC.

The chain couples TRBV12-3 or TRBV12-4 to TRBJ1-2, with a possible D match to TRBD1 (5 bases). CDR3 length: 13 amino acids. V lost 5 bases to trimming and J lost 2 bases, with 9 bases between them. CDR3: CASSPDRNYGYTF. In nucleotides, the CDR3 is TGTGCCAGCAGTCCCGACAGAAACTATGGCTACACCTTC.